This T cell receptor (beta chain) was recovered during a study of blood T cells in healthy people across ages. Study-level results: TCR beta diversity, measured per million T cells, fell in a roughly linear way with age.

This clonotype was recorded many times. What it binds is unknown. This CDR3 region has 13 residues. V lost 4 bases, J lost 6 bases, and 13 bases lay in between. CDR1 and CDR2 (germline): MDHEN, SYDVKM. A second PCR of about 7 to 12 cycles used a sample-barcoded 5' primer and a J-beta primer mix. Each of the samples gave a minimum of 2.5 million paired-end reads that contained CDR3. TCRdb passed the 5' RACE reads through MiXCR, listing each CDR3 protein once. The table has hundreds of thousands of distinct CDR3 sequences, less than 40% seen once. The specimen was blood. This sequence was found in a woman older than 75 in good health. V gene TRBV28 combines with J gene TRBJ2-7; D uncertain. The CDR3 region is CASSSGLGIEQYF. The CDR3 DNA is TGTGCCAGCAGTTCCGGGTTAGGGATCGAGCAGTACTTC.